The T cell receptor (beta chain) under discussion was sequenced for a study of blood T cell repertoires in COVID-19. Per germline, CDR1 MNHEY and CDR2 SMNVEV (reference sequence). This CDR3 region has 17 residues. J gave up 3 bases and V 3 bases, and 10 bases lay outside the gene matches. This clone was seen just once. Study processing details: Amplifying reference gene primers gave estimates of nucleated cell counts. TCRdb keeps only in-frame clones here, not all; method: immunoSEQ multiplex PCR. V and J calls plus clone size are reproduced from that table; the DNA served to infer D and trimming. The profile shows a few hundred thousand clones, 84% of them singletons.

The gene calls are TRBV27 and TRBJ1-5; TRBD1 matches 8 bases. The source of this sequence is a woman aged 40 to 50 who had recovered from COVID-19. Sequenced: PBMCs or T cells enriched from blood (not recorded which). The chain's CDR3 is CASSLTYRGFDNQPQHF. The CDR3 DNA reads TGTGCCAGCAGTTTGACGTACAGGGGGTTCGACAATCAGCCCCAGCATTTT.